This T cell receptor (beta chain) was retrieved from a study of T cells in Graves' hyperthyroidism and ophthalmopathy. Orbital computed tomography and thyroid ultrasound, together with serum TRAb and thyroxine and clinical symptoms, were used for diagnoses. What was amplified from RNA transcripts were TCR beta CDR3 regions. Using the HTBI primer set, a first-round RT-PCR was run on the TCR CDR3. TCRdb called the multiplex PCR reads again in MiXCR, with one record for every CDR3 protein. The sample shows a few hundred thousand distinct CDR3 sequences, approximately 15% of them seen only once. This clonotype was detected ten times or more. The CDR3 extends over 14 amino acids. Germline V gene sequence: CDR1 MNHEY, CDR2 SMNVEV (reference sequence). Trimming removed 0 bases at V and 7 bases at J, with 12 bases between.

Sequenced sample: blood. The V gene is TRBV27, the J gene TRBJ1-2; D might be TRBD1 (5 bases). The receptor's source is a woman aged 18 to 35 with Graves' hyperthyroidism. The CDR3 spells CASSLSRGGSGYTF. CDR3 in DNA: TGTGCCAGCAGTTTATCCCGGGGGGGATCTGGCTACACCTTC.